These T cell receptor beta chains were read from a single sample in a study of blood T cell repertoires in COVID-19. Profiled with immunoSEQ multiplex PCR; TCRdb holds only in-frame clones, not every one. The sample has 140,000 to 150,000 clones, approximately 80% seen once; the top ten hold 35% to 55%. The sequenced material came from peripheral blood. The origin of the receptors is a human donor in a cohort sampled during active COVID-19. CDR3s leave out the opening cysteine and the closing phenylalanine or tryptophan. Clone size appears in some rows only: once, few, many, or a class for an expanded clone.

-,TRBJ2-1,TRBV6-1,ASSEASGAYNEQF
-,TRBJ1-1,TRBV24-1,ATSDPGLTEAF
-,TRBJ1-1,TRBV2,ASTQGYSEAF
-,TRBJ2-2,TRBV7-6,ASSFLSGMHGELF
few,TRBJ1-1,TRBV7-3,ASSLDRVSTEAF
once,TRBJ2-1,TRBV12-3/TRBV12-4,ASSLGGNEQF
-,TRBJ1-1,TRBV7-8,ASSPRDRGAEAF
-,TRBJ1-1,TRBV10-3,AISGGLAAF
-,TRBJ1-4,TRBV9,ASSVAGYNEKLF
few,TRBJ1-2,TRBV7-8,ASSPRPGTPITNYGYT
-,TRBJ1-2,TRBV19,ASRSPSGAWYT
once,TRBJ2-1,TRBV6-6,ASSSFNEQF
-,TRBJ1-2,TRBV21-1,ASSKGSPVRGYT
-,TRBJ2-1,TRBV7-9,ASSLPAFSGTDNEQF
-,TRBJ1-4,TRBV19,ASSIRGVTNEKLF
-,TRBJ2-1,TRBV6-5,ASSYQDRGGEQF
-,TRBJ2-7,TRBV19,ASSISAFRGQATYEQY
-,TRBJ1-2,TRBV5-1,ASGPGGAGNGYT